This T cell receptor (beta chain) was observed in a study of T cell responses to AZD1222 COVID-19 vaccine. At the level of the study: Second-dose intervals of approximately 4 or approximately 12 weeks were pooled.

Points on this clone: Its antigen remains unknown.

Study conclusions and caveats: Donor demographics were predominantly white British with a female majority; clonal diversity may be underestimated. AZD1222 recipients seropositive at baseline numbered only 5 to 7.

The CDR3 spans 17 residues. Looked up from germline, CDR1 is MDHEN and CDR2 is SYDVKM. The V end was cut by 7 bases, the J end by 0 bases, with 19 bases between. Sequenced by immunoSEQ multiplex PCR; TCRdb stores in-frame clones only, minus some. The table has around 180,000 clones, 80% to 90% seen once; the top ten hold about 6.9%. This chain joins TRBV28 and TRBJ1-5, with no clear D. The sequencing here drew on peripheral blood, taken on day 0 of AZD1222 vaccination. The sequence was obtained from an adult in good health. The CDR3: CASTLDRQYYSNQPQHF. The CDR3 DNA follows: TGTGCCAGCACCCTCGACCGGCAGTACTATAGCAATCAGCCCCAGCATTTT.